This entry features one T cell receptor beta chain sequence. Its antigen is not known. This CDR3 spans 12 amino acids. In germline, CDR1 is SGHNT, CDR2 YYREEE (reference sequence). Deletions cut 7 bases from V and 5 bases from J, with 12 bases between. Over chemoradiotherapy, repertoires were sampled more than once. This sample was taken from a study of chemoradiotherapy in HPV16-positive cancers. Study information: Two HPV16-positive patients' cells yielded candidate HPV-specific clones and common motifs.

Repertoires were generated with immunoSEQ multiplex PCR, while TCRdb's copy carries only in-frame clones and drops some. The data contain 30,000 to 40,000 clones, roughly 87% of them singletons. General study results and limits: Candidate HPV-specific clones and E7-related TCR motifs grew in tumor during treatment. For HPV16-positive patients, expanding HPV-responsive T cells associated with longer recurrence-free survival.

The sequence was obtained from a human donor with HPV-associated anogenital cancer. The specimen was blood, collected from a patient who underwent chemoradiotherapy. The chain couples TRBV5-4 to TRBJ1-2; D remains unclear. DNA of the CDR3: TGTGCCAGCGCTAACGAGGGTTATGGCTACACCTTC. This translates into CASANEGYGYTF.